A single sample is the source of the 31 T cell receptor beta chains below, sequenced in a study of cytomegalovirus exposure and HLA in healthy donors. Primers: 60 Vbeta forward and 13 Jbeta reverse. Sequenced by immunoSEQ multiplex PCR; TCRdb stores in-frame clones only, minus some. The sample includes around 130,000 clones, 74% of them seen just once. Sample: PBMCs. The receptors originated from a woman in her 50s in good health and CMV-seropositive.

The V and J genes are TRBV2 and TRBJ2-5, with a tentative D call TRBD1 (5 bases). There are 17 residues in the CDR3. From germline, CDR1 is SNHLY and CDR2 FYNNEI. V dropped 8 bases and J dropped 1 base, with 23 bases sitting between them. For the CDR3, the DNA is TGTGCCAGCTCTGAAAGGGGTGGTGGGGCCGTCCAAGAGACCCAGTACTTC. Protein sequence: CASSERGGGAVQETQYF.

The chain joins TRBV6-1 to TRBJ1-1; D remains ambiguous. V was pared by 8 bases and J by 8 bases, with 15 bases between. This CDR3 comprises 12 residues. The germline gives CDR1 MNHNS, CDR2 SASEGT. Written as DNA, the CDR3 is TGTGCCAGCGGAGGAGTAACCTCCGAAGCTTTCTTT. It translates to CASGGVTSEAFF.

The V and J genes are TRBV7-2 and TRBJ1-1; TRBD1 is a possible D gene (5 bases). V gave up 4 bases and J gave up 7 bases, with 13 bases separating them. CDR1 is SGHTA, CDR2 FQGNSA, per germline. The CDR3 loop spans 13 amino acids. The CDR3 sequence is CASSSSSRVEAFF. The CDR3 DNA reads TGTGCCAGCAGCTCATCCAGCAGGGTTGAAGCTTTCTTT.

This chain connects TRBV10-3 to TRBJ2-7; D possibly corresponds to TRBD2 (5 bases). V gave up 11 bases and J gave up 6 bases, with 20 bases separating them. The CDR3 consists of 13 residues. Germline V gives CDR1 ENHRY, CDR2 SYGVKD. CDR3: CAGGVDRLGEQYF. The CDR3 nucleotides read TGTGCCGGAGGAGTGGACCGTTTGGGCGAGCAGTACTTC.

There are a few counts of this clone. The J gene is TRBJ1-6, the V gene TRBV14; perhaps TRBD1 as D (5 bases). Germline V gene sequence: CDR1 SGHDN, CDR2 FVKESK. The CDR3 loop spans 15 amino acids. V dropped 4 bases and J dropped 4 bases, with 11 bases sitting between them. The CDR3 sequence: CASSPRTPYNSPLHF. DNA of the CDR3: TGTGCCAGCAGCCCTCGGACACCATATAATTCACCCCTCCACTTT.

Only one count was recorded for this clone. The chain links TRBV28 to TRBJ2-5, with D maybe TRBD1 (6 bases). The germline CDR1 and CDR2 sequences are MDHEN and SYDVKM. CDR3 size: 15 residues. The V gene lost 3 bases and the J gene lost 5 bases, with 16 bases spanning the gap. The DNA for the CDR3 is TGTGCCAGCAGTTTCCAACAGGGAAGGGGCGAGACCCAGTACTTC. Translation gives CASSFQQGRGETQYF.

This rearrangement joins TRBV6-1 to TRBJ2-5; D is uncertain. The J call is in doubt because the DNA end fits TRBJ2-7 better. The CDR3 sequence is 14 residues long. CDR1 and CDR2 (germline): MNHNS, SASEGT. CDR3 region: CASSEYGFSYEQYF. Written as DNA, the CDR3 is TGTGCCAGCAGTGAATACGGGTTCAGCTACGAGCAGTACTTC.

This chain connects TRBV6-1 to TRBJ2-1; maybe TRBD2 (6 bases). This CDR3 has 13 amino acids. V was trimmed by 7 bases and J by 9 bases, leaving 16 bases between them. Germline V lookup: CDR1 MNHNS, CDR2 SASEGT. The CDR3 spells CASKVAGLGEQFF. In nucleotides, the CDR3 is TGTGCCAGCAAGGTGGCGGGGTTAGGTGAGCAGTTCTTC.

This chain links TRBV2 with TRBJ1-5, with D possibly being TRBD1 (6 bases). Germline CDR1 reads SNHLY; CDR2 reads FYNNEI. The V gene lost 6 bases and the J gene lost 5 bases, with 14 bases spanning the gap. The CDR3 totals 14 residues. For the CDR3, the DNA is TGTGCCAGCAGGGGGGGGCTGCTCTATCAGCCCCAGCATTTT. It codes for CASRGGLLYQPQHF.

On this clone: An end of the junction differs from the germline gene, which may be a read error. V gene TRBV9 combines with J gene TRBJ1-2, with 9 bases aligning to TRBD1. Germline assignment: CDR1 SGDLS and CDR2 YYNGEE. The CDR3 has 14 amino acids. CDR3 amino acids: CASSPKGTGIGYPF. DNA for the CDR3: TGTGCCAGCAGCCCCAAGGGGACAGGGATTGGCTACCCCTTC.

The genes are TRBV12-5 and TRBJ2-1, with 8 positions matching TRBD1. The CDR3 sequence is 17 residues long. The V segment lost 5 bases and the J segment 2 bases; nucleotides outside the gene matches: 11. Germline CDR1 and CDR2: LGHNT and FRNRAP. The CDR3 sequence is CASGAPRGQAAYNEQFF. The CDR3, as DNA: TGTGCTAGTGGTGCCCCGAGGGGACAGGCCGCCTACAATGAGCAGTTCTTC.

This chain connects TRBV15 to TRBJ1-1, with a possible D match to TRBD1 (5 bases). Per the germline V gene, CDR1 is LNHNV and CDR2 is YYDKDF (reference sequence). This CDR3 contains 13 residues. Trimming took off 1 base at V and 8 bases at J, with 11 bases between the two ends. CDR3 DNA sequence: TGTGCCACCAGCAGAGGATGGGGCCCGGAAGCTTTCTTT. Translating gives CATSRGWGPEAFF.

J is TRBJ2-5 and V is TRBV10-3; D unclear. V was clipped by 3 bases and J by 2 bases, with 10 bases between them. The germline gives CDR1 ENHRY, CDR2 SYGVKD. The length of the CDR3 is 14 residues. In nucleotides, the CDR3 is TGTGCCATCAGTGACCACAAGTTGCAAGAGACCCAGTACTTC. Translation gives CAISDHKLQETQYF.

The chain carries TRBV10-2 and TRBJ2-1, with D maybe TRBD2 (5 bases). V gave up 2 bases and J gave up 7 bases, with 6 bases separating them. There are 12 residues in the CDR3. From germline, CDR1 is WSHSY and CDR2 SAAADI. CDR3: CASSEAGNEQFF. DNA for the CDR3: TGCGCCAGCAGTGAGGCGGGTAATGAGCAGTTCTTC.

This chain connects TRBV14 to TRBJ2-1; TRBD2 aligns across 11 bases. The germline V gene has CDR1 SGHDN and CDR2 FVKESK. The length of the CDR3 is 16 residues. V shed 0 bases and J 4 bases; nucleotides not matched to a gene: 2. CDR3 loop: CASSQEVAGGYNEQFF. CDR3 nucleotide sequence: TGTGCCAGCAGCCAAGAGGTAGCGGGGGGGTACAATGAGCAGTTCTTC.

The chain employs TRBV5-1 and TRBJ2-1; tentative D call: TRBD1 (6 bases). V lost 4 bases and J lost 4, with 12 bases in between. CDR1 is SGHRS, CDR2 YFSETQ, per germline. This CDR3 has 14 residues. CDR3 nucleotide sequence: TGCGCCAGCAGCAACCCGGGACAATACAATGAGCAGTTCTTC. Protein sequence: CASSNPGQYNEQFF. Using reference TRBV5-1 and TRBJ2-1 for the parts outside the CDR3, the full variable domain is KAGVTQTPRYLIKTRGQQVTLSCSPISGHRSVSWYQQTPGQGLQFLFEYFSETQRNKGNFPGRFSGRQFSNSRSEMNVSTLELGDSALYLCASSNPGQYNEQFFGPGTRLTVL.

A few counts support this clone. The gene calls are TRBV21-1 and TRBJ1-5. TRBV21-1 is flagged as a pseudogene. This CDR3 has 15 residues. The CDR3 region has the DNA TGTGCCAGCAGCCCTCGGAGGGCTAAGGACCAGCCCCAGCATTTT. Translation: CASSPRRAKDQPQHF.

This clone was seen a few times. The chain uses TRBV2 and TRBJ2-1, with 7 bases fitting TRBD1. CDR1 and CDR2 (germline): SNHLY, FYNNEI. The J segment lost 6 bases and the V segment lost 0 bases, leaving 5 bases of the junction unmatched. The CDR3 length is 15 residues. The CDR3 DNA follows: TGTGCCAGCAGTGAAGCGGGACAGCTTTTCAATGAGCAGTTCTTC. This sequence encodes CASSEAGQLFNEQFF.

V gene TRBV2 combines with J gene TRBJ1-3, with 7 positions matching TRBD1. The CDR3 is 16 residues long. V was pared by 6 bases and J by 4 bases, with 12 bases of the junction left unmatched. Looked up from germline, CDR1 is SNHLY and CDR2 is FYNNEI. CDR3 sequence reads: CASRASRGQLGNTIYF. CDR3 bases: TGTGCCAGCAGAGCTTCACGGGGACAGCTAGGAAACACCATATATTTT.

This clone was counted between two and nine times. CDR3 bases: TGTGCCAGCAGCTTAAGAGGGCGACAAGAGACCCAGTACTTC. It encodes CASSLRGRQETQYF. The rearrangement joins TRBV5-6 to TRBJ2-5; D might be TRBD2 (5 bases). Trimming left V 2 bases short and J 2 bases short, with 10 bases between. Germline values: CDR1 SGHDT, CDR2 YYEEEE. This CDR3 has 14 residues.

The chain employs TRBV7-2 and TRBJ1-4; D gene ambiguous. Germline lookup yields CDR1 SGHTA and CDR2 FQGNSA. The CDR3 is made up of 14 amino acids. Trimming removed 5 bases at V and 9 bases at J, with 16 bases between. The CDR3: CASSRRGTSQKLFF. CDR3 coding DNA: TGTGCCAGCAGCCGACGGGGAACTTCCCAAAAACTGTTTTTT.

The chain combines TRBV7-2 with TRBJ2-5; no firm D call. Germline loops: CDR1 SGHTA, CDR2 FQGNSA. CDR3 size: 14 residues. Deletions cut 3 bases from V and 9 bases from J, with 17 bases between. The CDR3 DNA reads as TGTGCCAGCAGCTTCCAACCCCTACGTGGAGCCCAGTACTTC. It translates to CASSFQPLRGAQYF.

This CDR3 is CASSPAEAGTLYEQYF. CDR3 DNA: TGTGCCAGCAGCCCTGCGGAGGCGGGTACCCTATACGAGCAGTACTTC. The rearrangement joins TRBV7-4 to TRBJ2-7; D might be TRBD2 (5 bases). V dropped 5 bases and J dropped 4 bases, with 21 bases sitting between them. The CDR3 is 16 residues long. Germline CDR1 and CDR2: SGHVT and SQSDAQ.

V usage is TRBV29-1 and J usage is TRBJ2-1, with TRBD2 matching 11 bases. Unmatched junction bases numbered 4, after V lost 3 bases and J lost 6 bases. There are 14 residues in the CDR3. CDR1 and CDR2 (germline): SQVTM, ANQGSEA. As DNA, the CDR3 is TGCAGCGTTGACGAACTAGCGGGGGCCAATGAGCAGTTCTTC. It yields the protein CSVDELAGANEQFF.

This chain links TRBV18 with TRBJ2-7; a weak D match, TRBD1 (6 bases). Germline values: CDR1 KGHSH, CDR2 LQKENI. This CDR3 region has 16 residues. V shed 3 bases and J shed 2 bases, with 17 bases lying between them. The CDR3 DNA follows: TGTGCCAGCTCACCTAAGACTGCAGGGGCTACCTACGAGCAGTACTTC. Amino acids: CASSPKTAGATYEQYF.

The chain is built from TRBV25-1 and TRBJ1-2; 7 nucleotides agree with TRBD1. This CDR3 contains 14 residues. V dropped 3 bases and J dropped 8; count of bases not matched to a gene: 9. CDR1 and CDR2 from the germline V gene are MGHDK and SYGVNS. CDR3 coding DNA: TGTGCCAGCAGTGATTCCCCGACAGGGTTGGGCTACACCTTC. Translated, it gives CASSDSPTGLGYTF.

V and J are TRBV30 and TRBJ2-5; weak D call: TRBD2 (6 bases). The CDR3 totals 13 residues. Trimming stripped 5 bases from V and 1 base from J, with 11 bases between. In germline, CDR1 is GTSNPN, CDR2 SVGIG (reference sequence). CDR3 nucleotides: TGTGCCTGGGGATCGGGACTCCAAGAGACCCAGTACTTC. Its protein is CAWGSGLQETQYF.

V is TRBV4-3 and J is TRBJ2-7, with 8 bases identical to TRBD2. Unmatched junction bases numbered 10, after V lost 0 bases and J lost 0 bases. This CDR3 is built from 18 residues. Germline V CDR1 and CDR2: LGHNA, YSLEER. CDR3 bases: TGCGCCAGCAGCCAAGATCCCCCGAAAAGCGGGAGCTCCTACGAGCAGTACTTC. Protein product: CASSQDPPKSGSSYEQYF.

The chain joins TRBV5-1 to TRBJ2-5; maybe TRBD1 (7 bases). Germline values: CDR1 SGHRS, CDR2 YFSETQ. CDR3 size: 16 residues. V lost 4 bases, J lost 2 bases, and 18 bases lay in between. The CDR3 DNA reads TGCGCCAGCAGCACCTCAGGGGGAGGTGGGCAAGAGACCCAGTACTTC. Translated, it gives CASSTSGGGGQETQYF. The full variable domain, completed using reference TRBV5-1 and TRBJ2-5, is KAGVTQTPRYLIKTRGQQVTLSCSPISGHRSVSWYQQTPGQGLQFLFEYFSETQRNKGNFPGRFSGRQFSNSRSEMNVSTLELGDSALYLCASSTSGGGGQETQYFGPGTRLLVL.

The chain recombines TRBV29-1 with TRBJ2-3; D is unresolved. This CDR3 spans 14 amino acids. Per the germline V gene, CDR1 is SQVTM and CDR2 is ANQGSEA. V was cut by 4 bases and J by 0 bases, with 11 bases left in between. The CDR3 spells CSVVSMASTDTQYF. DNA for the CDR3: TGCAGCGTTGTATCGATGGCTAGCACAGATACGCAGTATTTT.

J is TRBJ1-6 and V is TRBV19, with D perhaps matching TRBD1 (5 bases). The CDR3 has 13 residues. Germline CDR1 LNHDA, CDR2 SQIVND (reference sequence). The ends were cut back, 7 bases at V and 4 bases at J, with 8 bases in the middle. CDR3 sequence (DNA): TGTGCCAGTAAGGGGCTTTATAATTCACCCCTCCACTTT. Translated, it gives CASKGLYNSPLHF.